A single sample is the source of the 29 T cell receptor beta chains below, sequenced in a study of cytomegalovirus exposure and HLA in healthy donors. The study ran its PCR with 60 Vbeta and 13 Jbeta primers. Repertoires were generated with immunoSEQ multiplex PCR, while TCRdb's copy carries only in-frame clones and drops some. Of 200,000 to 250,000 clones listed, around 80% were seen once; the top ten hold more than 0.5%. The sample consisted of PBMCs. The receptors were gathered from a middle-aged woman in good health and CMV-seronegative.

The rearrangement links TRBV9 to TRBJ1-1; D unclear. The CDR3 spans 13 residues. Trimming stripped 3 bases from V and 1 base from J, with 7 bases between. Germline CDR1 SGDLS, CDR2 YYNGEE. CDR3 residues: CASSGAGNTEAFF. DNA of the CDR3: TGTGCCAGCAGCGGAGCGGGGAACACTGAAGCTTTCTTT.

The rearrangement uses TRBV7-9 and TRBJ1-4; no definite D call. This CDR3 is built from 15 residues. The germline gives CDR1 SEHNR, CDR2 FQNEAQ (reference sequence). Trimming removed 0 bases from V and 3 bases from J, with 8 bases in between. The CDR3 sequence is CASSLAGASNEKLFF. CDR3 DNA sequence: TGTGCCAGCAGCTTAGCCGGAGCATCTAATGAAAAACTGTTTTTT. The complete variable domain, with remaining parts taken from reference TRBV7-9 and TRBJ1-4, reads DTGVSQNPRHKITKRGQNVTFRCDPISEHNRLYWYRQTLGQGPEFLTYFQNEAQLEKSRLLSDRFSAERPKGSFSTLEIQRTEQGDSAMYLCASSLAGASNEKLFFGSGTQLSVL.

This clone was observed a single time. This chain joins TRBV7-2 and TRBJ1-2; the D gene is possibly TRBD1 (6 bases). Between the trimmed V and J ends, which lost 1 base and 5 bases, there was a span of 14 bases. This CDR3 comprises 15 residues. The germline V gene has CDR1 SGHTA and CDR2 FQGNSA. The CDR3 spells CASSLGQVTIYGYTF. The CDR3 DNA sequence: TGTGCCAGCAGCTTAGGACAGGTGACAATTTATGGCTACACCTTC. The variable domain in full, with the rest retrieved from reference TRBV7-2 and TRBJ1-2, is GAGVSQSPSNKVTEKGKDVELRCDPISGHTALYWYRQSLGQGLEFLIYFQGNSAPDKSGLPSDRFSAERTGGSVSTLTIQRTQQEDSAVYLCASSLGQVTIYGYTFGSGTRLTVV.

This rearrangement joins TRBV2 to TRBJ2-2; D is ambiguous. V was cut by 8 bases and J by 1 base, with 11 bases left in between. The germline V gene encodes CDR1 SNHLY and CDR2 FYNNEI. This CDR3 has 14 amino acids. The CDR3 bases are TGTGCCAGCTCACCCACCAGGAACACCGGGGAGCTGTTTTTT. This translates into CASSPTRNTGELFF.

The V and J genes are TRBV5-4 and TRBJ1-2; 8 bases agree with TRBD1. V lost 2 bases and J lost 5; bases outside the gene matches: 8. Germline CDR1 is SGHNT and CDR2 is YYREEE (reference sequence). The CDR3 consists of 15 residues. Written as DNA, the CDR3 is TGTGCCAGCAGCTTCAGGAGCAGGGGGCATTATGGCTACACCTTC. This gives the protein CASSFRSRGHYGYTF.

This sequence joins TRBV6-5 and TRBJ1-2, with D maybe TRBD1 (5 bases). V was cut by 8 bases and J by 7 bases, with 11 bases left in between. The germline CDR1 and CDR2 sequences are MNHEY and SVGAGI. The CDR3 covers 11 residues. CDR3 region: CASRQSGGYTF. The CDR3 DNA sequence: TGTGCCAGCCGACAGTCTGGTGGCTACACCTTC.

The V call is TRBV9, the J call TRBJ1-4; D is unclear. With 0 bases removed from V and 7 bases from J, the gap between germline ends came to 13 bases. CDR1 and CDR2 from the germline V gene are SGDLS and YYNGEE. The CDR3 totals 15 residues. CDR3: CASSVGLGEGEKLFF. CDR3 nucleotide sequence: TGTGCCAGCAGCGTAGGTTTGGGAGAAGGTGAAAAACTGTTTTTT.

The chain employs TRBV15 and TRBJ2-3, with D tentatively TRBD2 (6 bases). CDR3 length: 15 amino acids. Germline values: CDR1 LNHNV, CDR2 YYDKDF (reference sequence). V lost 2 bases to trimming and J lost 3 bases, with 12 bases between them. The CDR3 region has the DNA TGTGCCACCAGCAGATCCGGGGGATTAACAGATACGCAGTATTTT. This codes for CATSRSGGLTDTQYF. Combining the CDR3 with reference TRBV15 and TRBJ2-3 gives the whole variable domain DAMVIQNPRYQVTQFGKPVTLSCSQTLNHNVMYWYQQKSSQAPKLLFHYYDKDFNNEADTPDNFQSRRPNTSFCFLDIRSPGLGDTAMYLCATSRSGGLTDTQYFGPGTRLTVL.

The genes are TRBV6-1 and TRBJ2-2; possible D gene TRBD1, 5 bases. This CDR3 has 13 amino acids. Trimming took 6 bases from V and 6 from J, leaving 11 bases between them. Per the germline V gene, CDR1 is MNHNS and CDR2 is SASEGT. The DNA of the CDR3 is TGTGCCAGCAGCGCCCAGGGCCCCGGGGAGCTGTTTTTT. Its translation: CASSAQGPGELFF.

The V and J genes are TRBV19 and TRBJ1-4, with D possibly TRBD1 on 6 matching bases. The germline V and J ends were trimmed by 3 bases and 7 bases, with 9 bases remaining between them. Germline CDR1 reads LNHDA; CDR2 reads SQIVND (reference sequence). This CDR3 region has 13 residues. CDR3 sequence reads: CASSIHRAEKLFF. CDR3 nucleotides: TGTGCCAGTAGTATCCACAGGGCTGAAAAACTGTTTTTT.

In this sample, this clone turned up a few times. This same CDR3 is encoded by further DNA sequences in the sample. V gene TRBV10-2 combines with J gene TRBJ2-1, with 9 bases identical to TRBD2. This CDR3 spans 14 amino acids. Germline V lookup: CDR1 WSHSY, CDR2 SAAADI. The J segment lost 3 bases and the V segment lost 3 bases, leaving 0 bases of the junction unmatched. The CDR3: CASSEAGGYNEQFF. Here the CDR3 DNA reads TGCGCCAGCAGTGAAGCGGGGGGCTACAATGAGCAGTTCTTC.

The rearrangement uses TRBV18 and TRBJ1-2; D not resolved. The germline V gene encodes CDR1 KGHSH and CDR2 LQKENI. With 3 bases removed from V and 0 bases from J, the gap between germline ends came to 5 bases. CDR3 length: 13 amino acids. Written as DNA, the CDR3 is TGTGCCAGCTCACCCAAATCTAACTATGGCTACACCTTC. Translation: CASSPKSNYGYTF.

V is TRBV7-8 and J is TRBJ2-1; TRBD2 might be the D (6 bases). Trimming removed 5 bases at V and 4 bases at J, with 15 bases between. Germline lookup yields CDR1 SGHVS and CDR2 FQNEAQ. The CDR3 consists of 15 residues. The CDR3 region is CASSRPREVYNEQFF. The CDR3 nucleotides are TGTGCCAGCAGCCGTCCGAGGGAGGTTTACAATGAGCAGTTCTTC.

The V call is TRBV6-1, the J call TRBJ2-5; 8 positions match TRBD1. With the DNA end fitting TRBJ2-7 better, the J assignment may be wrong. This CDR3 has 13 amino acids. From germline, CDR1 is MNHNS and CDR2 SASEGT. CDR3 loop: CAGRWTGSYEQYF. CDR3 nucleotide sequence: TGTGCCGGCCGGTGGACAGGGTCCTACGAGCAGTACTTC.

This clone was recorded only once. The V gene is TRBV27, the J gene TRBJ2-3, with D unclear. V lost 2 bases and J lost 2, with 11 bases in between. Germline lookup yields CDR1 MNHEY and CDR2 SMNVEV (reference sequence). The CDR3 extends over 15 amino acids. In DNA form, the CDR3 reads TGTGCCAGCAGTTTAGGTTACTCGCCCACAGATACGCAGTATTTT. It yields the protein CASSLGYSPTDTQYF.

The gene calls are TRBV4-2 and TRBJ2-2, with D perhaps matching TRBD1 (6 bases). The CDR3 length is 16 residues. Trimming cost V 2 bases and J 2 bases, with 12 bases left between them. The germline V gene encodes CDR1 LGHNA and CDR2 YNFKEQ. The CDR3 DNA reads as TGTGCCAGCAGCCAAAATCCCGGGACAAACACCGGGGAGCTGTTTTTT. It codes for CASSQNPGTNTGELFF.

The V call is TRBV15, the J call TRBJ1-1; 7 bases map to TRBD1. CDR3 size: 15 residues. V trimming: 0 bases; J trimming: 4 bases; junction bases outside the gene matches: 5. The V gene's germline CDR1 is LNHNV and CDR2 YYDKDF (reference sequence). DNA of the CDR3: TGTGCCACCAGCAGAGAGACGACAGGGATCACTGAAGCTTTCTTT. Protein product: CATSRETTGITEAFF.

The V gene is TRBV6-6, the J gene TRBJ1-4, with D perhaps matching TRBD1 (6 bases). Trimming took off 7 bases at V and 3 bases at J, with 12 bases between the two ends. Germline assignment: CDR1 MNHNY and CDR2 SVGAGI (reference sequence). The CDR3 extends over 14 amino acids. CDR3 sequence: CASKTQGSNEKLFF. CDR3 bases: TGTGCCAGCAAGACACAGGGATCTAATGAAAAACTGTTTTTT.

In this sample, this clone turned up once. This chain uses TRBV7-9 with TRBJ1-1; D not resolved. Trimming cost V 5 bases and J 5 bases, with 18 bases left between them. CDR1 is SEHNR, CDR2 FQNEAQ, per germline (reference sequence). CDR3 length: 15 amino acids. The CDR3, as DNA: TGTGCCAGCAGCCGACTTCCGGGAGGGCGGACTGAAGCTTTCTTT. It specifies CASSRLPGGRTEAFF.

A few counts support this clone. The chain is built from TRBV9 and TRBJ2-1, with 7 bases that match TRBD2. The length of the CDR3 is 15 residues. J was trimmed by 9 bases and V by 0 bases; bases with no gene match: 9. Germline-derived CDR1 and CDR2 are SGDLS and YYNGEE. CDR3 bases: TGTGCCAGCAGCGTAGGGGGGGGTCCTGATCGTGAGCAGTTCTTC. Translated: CASSVGGGPDREQFF.

This clone was picked up one time. The genes are TRBV15 and TRBJ1-5; D is possibly TRBD1 (5 bases). The length of the CDR3 is 18 residues. The germline CDR1 and CDR2 sequences are LNHNV and YYDKDF (reference sequence). Trimming left V 3 bases short and J 0 bases short, with 18 bases between. In DNA form, the CDR3 reads TGTGCCACCAGCAGGGAGGGGTCAAGCAGGCGTAGCAATCAGCCCCAGCATTTT. This translates into CATSREGSSRRSNQPQHF.

The rearrangement uses TRBV19 and TRBJ1-1; no reliable D call. Trimming pared 10 bases from V and 4 bases from J, leaving 10 bases between. The length of the CDR3 is 11 residues. In germline, CDR1 is LNHDA, CDR2 SQIVND (reference sequence). DNA for the CDR3: TGTGCCACAGAGCGGGGCACTGAAGCTTTCTTT. Translation: CATERGTEAFF.

V usage is TRBV11-2 and J usage is TRBJ2-1, with 9 bases aligning to TRBD2. The CDR3 length is 14 residues. The V and J ends lost 7 bases and 9 bases, in that order; junction bases with no gene match: 10. Per the germline V gene, CDR1 is SGHAT and CDR2 is FQNNGV. CDR3 residues: CASTQRGGAGEQFF. In nucleotides, the CDR3 is TGTGCCAGCACCCAACGCGGGGGGGCGGGTGAGCAGTTCTTC.

The gene calls are TRBV27 and TRBJ1-6, with D perhaps matching TRBD1 (5 bases). The CDR3 length is 15 residues. From germline, CDR1 is MNHEY and CDR2 SMNVEV (reference sequence). The germline V and J ends were trimmed by 5 bases and 7 bases, with 15 bases remaining between them. This CDR3 reads CASSDSEGRNSPLHF. The DNA of the CDR3 is TGTGCCAGCAGTGACAGCGAGGGGAGGAATTCACCCCTCCACTTT.

The chain is built from TRBV19 and TRBJ1-1; D is perhaps TRBD1 (5 bases). Per the germline V gene, CDR1 is LNHDA and CDR2 is SQIVND (reference sequence). Trimming removed 5 bases at V and 8 bases at J, with 12 bases between. The CDR3 covers 12 residues. The CDR3 sequence is CASSGGYGEAFF. The CDR3 coding sequence is TGTGCCAGTAGTGGGGGGTACGGAGAAGCTTTCTTT.

J is TRBJ1-1 and V is TRBV19; D is perhaps TRBD1 (5 bases). The length of the CDR3 is 14 residues. Trimming removed 6 bases from V and 1 base from J, with 12 bases in between. CDR1 is LNHDA, CDR2 SQIVND, per germline (reference sequence). The CDR3 region has the DNA TGTGCCAGTAGCCGACAGCAGGGGAACACTGAAGCTTTCTTT. Amino acid sequence: CASSRQQGNTEAFF.

The chain couples TRBV18 to TRBJ1-2; D is possibly TRBD1 (6 bases). The CDR3 totals 13 residues. Trimming removed 5 bases from V and 4 bases from J, with 11 bases in between. The V gene's germline CDR1 is KGHSH and CDR2 LQKENI. The chain's CDR3 is CASSTGYGYGYTF. CDR3 DNA: TGTGCCAGCTCAACAGGGTACGGCTATGGCTACACCTTC. Full variable domain (remainder filled in from reference TRBV18 and TRBJ1-2): NAGVMQNPRHLVRRRGQEARLRCSPMKGHSHVYWYRQLPEEGLKFMVYLQKENIIDESGMPKERFSAEFPKEGPSILRIQQVVRGDSAAYFCASSTGYGYGYTFGSGTRLTVV.

CDR3: CASSGGQGTTYEQYF. The CDR3 nucleotides read TGTGCCAGCAGTGGGGGCCAGGGGACGACCTACGAGCAGTACTTC. The J gene is TRBJ2-7, the V gene TRBV6-5; a weak D match, TRBD1 (6 bases). Germline-derived CDR1 and CDR2 are MNHEY and SVGAGI. The CDR3 sequence is 15 residues long. Trimming pared 5 bases from V and 2 bases from J, leaving 16 bases between.

The chain has TRBV4-3 and TRBJ2-2, with TRBD1 as a possible D gene (5 bases). The CDR3 contains 15 residues. The V end lost 6 bases, the J end lost 1 base, and 12 bases lay between the germline ends. Germline V CDR1 and CDR2: LGHNA, YSLEER. CDR3 nucleotides: TGCGCCAGCAGTCTTGGGGCAGGGAACACCGGGGAGCTGTTTTTT. Residues: CASSLGAGNTGELFF.